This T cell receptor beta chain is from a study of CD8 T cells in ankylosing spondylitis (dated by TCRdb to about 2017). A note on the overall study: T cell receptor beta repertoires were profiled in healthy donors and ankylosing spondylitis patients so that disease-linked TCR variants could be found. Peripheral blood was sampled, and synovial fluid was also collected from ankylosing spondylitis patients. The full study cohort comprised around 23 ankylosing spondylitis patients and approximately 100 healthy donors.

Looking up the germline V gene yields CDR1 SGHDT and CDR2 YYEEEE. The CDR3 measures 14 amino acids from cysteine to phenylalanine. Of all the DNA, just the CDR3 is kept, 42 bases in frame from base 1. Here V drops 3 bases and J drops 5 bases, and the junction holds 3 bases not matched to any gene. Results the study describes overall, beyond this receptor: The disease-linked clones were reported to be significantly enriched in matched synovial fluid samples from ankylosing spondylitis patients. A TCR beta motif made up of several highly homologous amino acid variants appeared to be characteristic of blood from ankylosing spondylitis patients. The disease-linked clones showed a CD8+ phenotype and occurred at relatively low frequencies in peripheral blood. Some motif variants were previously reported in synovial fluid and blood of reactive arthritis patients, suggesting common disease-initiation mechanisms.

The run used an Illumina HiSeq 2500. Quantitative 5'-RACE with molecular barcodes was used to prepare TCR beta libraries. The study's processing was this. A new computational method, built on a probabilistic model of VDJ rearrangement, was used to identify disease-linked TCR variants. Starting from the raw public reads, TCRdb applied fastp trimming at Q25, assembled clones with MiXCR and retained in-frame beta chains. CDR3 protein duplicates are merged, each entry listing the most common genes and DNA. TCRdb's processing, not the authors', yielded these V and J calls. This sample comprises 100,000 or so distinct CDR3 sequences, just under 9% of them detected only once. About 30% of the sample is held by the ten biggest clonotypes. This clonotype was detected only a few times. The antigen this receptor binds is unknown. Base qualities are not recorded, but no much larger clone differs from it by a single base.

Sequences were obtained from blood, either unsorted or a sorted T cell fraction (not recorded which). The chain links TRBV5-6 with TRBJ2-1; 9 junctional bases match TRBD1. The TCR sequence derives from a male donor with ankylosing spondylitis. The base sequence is TGTGCCAGCAGCTCAGGACAGGGGCACAATGAGCAGTTCTTC. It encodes CASSSGQGHNEQFF.